Below are 3 T cell receptor beta chains sequenced from a single sample in a study of cytomegalovirus exposure and HLA in healthy donors (dated by TCRdb to about 2017). Library method: the immunoSEQ multiplex PCR assay. For the multiplex PCR, a mixture combining 60 forward primers for TCR Vbeta segments and 13 reverse primers for TCR Jbeta segments was used. TCRdb stores this immuneACCESS table with in-frame sequences only. Part of the clones is absent; in the studies checked, under half of the shortfall reflects unresolved V genes, and no reason is known for the rest. The sample table contains about 120,000 clones; only one count was recorded for approximately 76% of them. The top ten clonotypes cover approximately 30% of the sample. Sequencing was carried out using PBMCs. These receptor sequences come from a man in his fifties or sixties in good health and CMV-seropositive.

CDR3 in DNA: TGTGCCAGCAGTGGACAGGGGGCTGCTAATGAAAAACTGTTTTTT. It yields the protein CASSGQGAANEKLFF. This chain joins TRBV6-1 and TRBJ1-4, with 10 positions matching TRBD1. The CDR3 totals 15 residues. With V trimmed by 4 bases and J by 3 bases, 2 bases remained unmatched. Germline V gene sequence: CDR1 MNHNS, CDR2 SASEGT.

The CDR3 protein is CASSLERGDRIYGYTF. DNA of the CDR3: TGTGCCAGCAGCTTAGAAAGGGGGGACAGGATCTATGGCTACACCTTC. J is TRBJ1-2 and V is TRBV7-9; 8 bases align to TRBD1. This CDR3 has 16 residues. Trimming took 1 base from V and 4 from J; bases not matched to a gene: 8. Germline V gene data show CDR1 as SEHNR and CDR2 as FQNEAQ (reference sequence).

The chain employs TRBV2 and TRBJ1-2; the D is unclear. The ends were cut back, 8 bases at V and 0 bases at J, with 7 bases in the middle. The CDR3 length is 12 residues. CDR1 is SNHLY and CDR2 is FYNNEI in the germline V gene. CDR3 loop: CASDGANYGYTF. CDR3 in DNA: TGTGCCAGCGACGGGGCTAACTATGGCTACACCTTC.